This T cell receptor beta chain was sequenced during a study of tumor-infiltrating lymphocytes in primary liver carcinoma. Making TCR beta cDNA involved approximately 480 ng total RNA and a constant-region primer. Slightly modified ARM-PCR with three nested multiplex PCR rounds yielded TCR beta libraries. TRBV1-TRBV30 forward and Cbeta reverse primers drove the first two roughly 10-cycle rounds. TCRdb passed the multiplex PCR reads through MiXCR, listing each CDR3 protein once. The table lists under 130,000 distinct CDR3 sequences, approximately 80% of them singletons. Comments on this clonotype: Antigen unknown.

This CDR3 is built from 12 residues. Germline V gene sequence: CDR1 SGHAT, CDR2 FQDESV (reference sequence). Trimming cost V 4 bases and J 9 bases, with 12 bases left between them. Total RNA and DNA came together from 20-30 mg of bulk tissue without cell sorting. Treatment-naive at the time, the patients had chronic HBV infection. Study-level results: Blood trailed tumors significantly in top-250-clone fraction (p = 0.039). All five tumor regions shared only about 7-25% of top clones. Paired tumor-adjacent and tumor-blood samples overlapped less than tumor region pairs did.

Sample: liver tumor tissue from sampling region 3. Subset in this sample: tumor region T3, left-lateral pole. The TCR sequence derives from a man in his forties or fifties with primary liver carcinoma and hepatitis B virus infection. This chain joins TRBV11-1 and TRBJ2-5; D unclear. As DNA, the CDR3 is TGTGCCAGCAGCTCTGACGCTATGTCCCAGTACTTC. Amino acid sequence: CASSSDAMSQYF. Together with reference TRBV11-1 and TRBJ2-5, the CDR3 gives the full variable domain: EAEVAQSPRYKITEKSQAVAFWCDPISGHATLYWYRQILGQGPELLVQFQDESVVDDSQLPKDRFSAERLKGVDSTLKIQPAELGDSAMYLCASSSDAMSQYFGPGTRLLVL.